Here is one T cell receptor (beta chain) with its context. Trimming removed 1 base at V and 0 bases at J, with 22 bases between. This CDR3 region has 19 residues. The germline V gene has CDR1 MGHRA and CDR2 YSYEKL. Exclusion of a patient resulted from uncontrolled infection, other autoimmune disease, pregnancy or lactation. Diagnostic decisions used clinical symptoms, serum thyroxine and TRAb, thyroid ultrasound and orbital computed tomography. The sample originates from a study of T cells in Graves' hyperthyroidism and ophthalmopathy. What was amplified from RNA transcripts were TCR beta CDR3 regions. Carried out on the TCR CDR3, a first-round RT-PCR used the HTBI primer set. TCRdb re-called the multiplex PCR reads with MiXCR, one entry per CDR3 protein. This sample carries about 640,000 distinct CDR3 sequences, roughly 20% of them seen once, and the ten largest clones take 34%.

This chain connects TRBV4-1 to TRBJ2-7, with D tentatively TRBD1 (6 bases). The TCR comes from a man aged 30 to 45 with Graves' ophthalmopathy. Sequenced material: blood. CDR3 sequence reads: CASSQVRAGAHYASYEQYF. The CDR3 region has the DNA TGCGCCAGCAGCCAAGTCAGGGCAGGGGCCCACTACGCCTCCTACGAGCAGTACTTC.